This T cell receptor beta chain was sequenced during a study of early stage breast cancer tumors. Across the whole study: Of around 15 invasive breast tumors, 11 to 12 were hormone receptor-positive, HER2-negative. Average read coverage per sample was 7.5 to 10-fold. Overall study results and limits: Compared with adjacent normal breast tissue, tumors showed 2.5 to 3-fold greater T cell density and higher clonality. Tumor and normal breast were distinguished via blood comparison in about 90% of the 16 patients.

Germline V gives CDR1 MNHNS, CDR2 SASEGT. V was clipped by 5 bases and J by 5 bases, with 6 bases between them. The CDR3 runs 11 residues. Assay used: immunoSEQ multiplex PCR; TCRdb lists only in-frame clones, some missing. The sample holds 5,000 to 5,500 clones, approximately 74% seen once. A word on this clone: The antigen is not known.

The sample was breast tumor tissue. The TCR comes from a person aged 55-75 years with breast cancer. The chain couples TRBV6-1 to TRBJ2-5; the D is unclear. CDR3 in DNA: TGTGCCAGCAGTCCGTTGGAGACCCAGTACTTC. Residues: CASSPLETQYF.